Shown below are 8 T cell receptor beta chains from a single sample sequenced in a study of T-cell reconstitution after alpha-beta-depleted transplantation in children. Unique molecular identifiers were incorporated during preparation of the TCRbeta library. MiXCR, applied by TCRdb to the PCR reads, yields one record per CDR3 protein. This table has more than 550,000 distinct CDR3 sequences, about 11% appearing once. The sequences come from PBMCs from the stem cell graft donor, collected from the stem cell graft. Source of these receptors: a human donor who donated a stem cell graft to a child with acute myeloid leukemia.

The table lists this clonotype with many counts. V gene TRBV6-1 combines with J gene TRBJ2-7, with TRBD2 identical over 9 bases. V was pared by 7 bases and J by 4 bases, with 11 bases of the junction left unmatched. The length of the CDR3 is 15 residues. CDR1 MNHNS and CDR2 SASEGT come from the germline V gene. The DNA of the CDR3 is TGTGCCAGCACCAGAGGCGCTAGCGGGATTTACGAGCAGTACTTC. The encoded protein is CASTRGASGIYEQYF.

This clonotype has just a few counts. The J gene is TRBJ1-2, the V gene TRBV7-2; TRBD1 matches at 7 bases. The CDR3 length is 15 residues. The junction had 12 bases not matched to a gene; V was cut back by 7 bases and J by 4 bases. The V gene's germline CDR1 is SGHTA and CDR2 FQGNSA. The CDR3 is CASNIPQGGSYGYTF. DNA for the CDR3: TGTGCCAGCAACATCCCCCAGGGGGGGAGCTATGGCTACACCTTC.

The V and J genes are TRBV20-1 and TRBJ1-5; TRBD1 aligns across 10 bases. V dropped 3 bases and J dropped 2; count of bases not matched to a gene: 13. Germline V lookup: CDR1 DFQATT, CDR2 SNEGSKA (reference sequence). This CDR3 region has 18 residues. The DNA for the CDR3 is TGCAGTGCTAGGGAGGGGAGGCGACAGGGGGCTGGCAATCAGCCCCAGCATTTT. It specifies CSAREGRRQGAGNQPQHF.

This clonotype was recorded at least ten times. This chain links TRBV7-2 with TRBJ2-5, with D uncertain. The CDR3 contains 17 residues. Deletions cut 5 bases from V and 7 bases from J, with 26 bases between. CDR1 and CDR2 (germline): SGHTA, FQGNSA. The DNA for the CDR3 is TGTGCCAGCAGCCATTTTCCCGACCGTTACCCCGGGCGGACCCAGTACTTC. Encoded protein: CASSHFPDRYPGRTQYF.

This clonotype was recorded at least ten times. The chain joins TRBV29-1 to TRBJ2-5; 10 bases agree with TRBD2. The trim removed 8 bases at V and 5 bases at J, leaving 11 bases unmatched. Germline values: CDR1 SQVTM, CDR2 ANQGSEA. CDR3 length equals 14 residues. CDR3 residues: CSYKQTSGKETQYF. CDR3 DNA sequence: TGCAGCTATAAACAAACTAGCGGGAAGGAGACCCAGTACTTC. The entire variable domain, with the rest obtained from reference TRBV29-1 and TRBJ2-5, is as follows: SAVISQKPSRDICQRGTSLTIQCQVDSQVTMMFWYRQQPGQSLTLIATANQGSEATYESGFVIDKFPISRPNLTFSTLTVSNMSPEDSSIYLCSYKQTSGKETQYFGPGTRLLVL.

The chain has TRBV6-2 or TRBV6-3 and TRBJ2-7, with a possible D match to TRBD2 (6 bases). The V gene lost 0 bases and the J gene lost 0 bases, with 15 bases spanning the gap. Germline V lookup: CDR1 MNHEY, CDR2 SVGEGT. This CDR3 comprises 17 residues. CDR3 region: CASSYSAWRDHSYEQYF. CDR3 DNA: TGTGCCAGCAGTTACTCGGCTTGGCGGGATCACTCCTACGAGCAGTACTTC.

Ten or more counts support this clonotype. The chain links TRBV28 to TRBJ2-7; possibly TRBD2 for D (5 bases). The germline CDR1 and CDR2 sequences are MDHEN and SYDVKM. V dropped 6 bases and J dropped 2 bases, with 11 bases sitting between them. The CDR3 is 13 amino acids. CDR3 region: CASSPSGTYEQYF. In DNA form, the CDR3 reads TGTGCCAGCAGCCCCTCGGGAACCTACGAGCAGTACTTC.

There are many counts of this clonotype. This chain links TRBV7-9 with TRBJ2-3; the match to TRBD2 covers 8 bases. The germline V gene encodes CDR1 SEHNR and CDR2 FQNEAQ (reference sequence). With V trimmed by 5 bases and J by 0 bases, 4 bases remained unmatched. CDR3 length: 15 amino acids. CDR3 region: CASSPGGPSTDTQYF. The CDR3 DNA is TGTGCCAGCAGCCCGGGAGGGCCGAGCACAGATACGCAGTATTTT.